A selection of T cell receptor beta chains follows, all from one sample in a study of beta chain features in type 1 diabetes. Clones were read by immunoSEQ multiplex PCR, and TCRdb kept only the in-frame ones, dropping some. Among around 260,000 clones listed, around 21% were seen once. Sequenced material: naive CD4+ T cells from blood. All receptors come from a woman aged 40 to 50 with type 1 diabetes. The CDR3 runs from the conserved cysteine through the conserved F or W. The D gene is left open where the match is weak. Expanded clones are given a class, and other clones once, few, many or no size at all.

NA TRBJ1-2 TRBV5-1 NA CASSLGDALGYGYTF TGCGCCAGCAGCTTGGGAGATGCTCTCGGCTATGGCTACACCTTC
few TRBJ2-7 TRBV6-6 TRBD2 CASEGRVGEQYF TGTGCCTCTGAAGGGAGGGTGGGCGAGCAGTACTTC
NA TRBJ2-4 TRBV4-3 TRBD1 CASSQGQGAAKNIQYF TGCGCCAGCAGCCAAGGACAGGGGGCCGCCAAAAACATTCAGTACTTC
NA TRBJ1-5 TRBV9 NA CASSVGSGVDQPQHF TGTGCCAGCAGCGTAGGTTCAGGGGTAGATCAGCCCCAGCATTTT
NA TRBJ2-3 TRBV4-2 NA CASSQDPKNTQYF TGTGCCAGCAGCCAAGATCCCAAAAATACGCAGTATTTT
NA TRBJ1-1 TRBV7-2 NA CASSVHLNTEAFF TGTGCCAGCAGCGTCCATCTGAACACTGAAGCTTTCTTT
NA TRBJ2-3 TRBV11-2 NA CASSSRLSGTDTQYF TGTGCCAGCAGCTCCCGACTTAGCGGCACAGATACGCAGTATTTT
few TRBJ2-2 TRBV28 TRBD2 CAIRSGTYTGELFF TGTGCCATAAGGAGCGGGACCTACACCGGGGAGCTGTTTTTT
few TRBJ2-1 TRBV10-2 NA CASSEPGNNEQFF TGCGCCAGCAGTGAGCCGGGGAACAATGAGCAGTTCTTC
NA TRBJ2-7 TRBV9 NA CASSVGSTPRSYEQYF TGTGCCAGCAGCGTAGGTTCGACTCCGCGCTCCTACGAGCAGTACTTC
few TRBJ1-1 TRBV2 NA CASSGQGLTEAFF TGTGCCAGCAGTGGGCAGGGGCTGACTGAAGCTTTCTTT
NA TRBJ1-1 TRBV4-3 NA CASSRLRTEGTEAFF TGCGCCAGCAGCCGTCTAAGAACGGAGGGTACTGAAGCTTTCTTT
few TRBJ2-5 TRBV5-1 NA CASSSQGRQTQYF TGCGCCAGCAGCTCTCAGGGGCGGCAGACCCAGTACTTC
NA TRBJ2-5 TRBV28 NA CASRAPPETQYF TGTGCCAGCCGAGCCCCCCCGGAGACCCAGTACTTC
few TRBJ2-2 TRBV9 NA CASSLRRGSNTGELFF TGTGCCAGCAGCCTTAGGAGGGGTTCGAACACCGGGGAGCTGTTTTTT
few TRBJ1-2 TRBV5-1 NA CASSLDKNYGYTF TGCGCCAGCAGCTTGGACAAGAACTATGGCTACACCTTC
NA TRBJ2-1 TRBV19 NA CASSRSQVPYNEQFF TGTGCCAGTAGTCGAAGCCAGGTCCCCTACAATGAGCAGTTCTTC
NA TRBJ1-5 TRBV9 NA CASSASGSRNQPQHF TGTGCCAGCAGCGCGTCAGGTAGTCGGAATCAGCCCCAGCATTTT
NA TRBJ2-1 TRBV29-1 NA CSVERLQQFF TGCAGCGTTGAGAGGCTGCAGCAGTTCTTC
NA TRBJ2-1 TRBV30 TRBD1 CACTGWTGNEQFF TGTGCCTGTACGGGGTGGACAGGGAATGAGCAGTTCTTC
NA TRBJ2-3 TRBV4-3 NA CASSQDESGQGGPDTQYF TGCGCCAGCAGCCAAGATGAGAGTGGGCAGGGTGGGCCAGATACGCAGTATTTT
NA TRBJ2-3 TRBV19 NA CASSLALSTDTQYF TGTGCCAGTAGCCTAGCGCTCAGCACAGATACGCAGTATTTT
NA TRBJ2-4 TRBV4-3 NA CASSHGAKNIQYF TGCGCCAGCAGCCACGGAGCCAAAAACATTCAGTACTTC
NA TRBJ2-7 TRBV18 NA CASSPPQGVDYEQYF TGTGCCAGCTCACCACCACAGGGTGTAGACTACGAGCAGTACTTC
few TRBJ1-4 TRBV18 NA CASSSDRRNEKLFF TGTGCCAGCTCATCCGACAGAAGAAATGAAAAACTGTTTTTT
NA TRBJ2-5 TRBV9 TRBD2 CASSVGTSGETQYF TGTGCCAGCAGCGTAGGCACTAGCGGGGAGACCCAGTACTTC
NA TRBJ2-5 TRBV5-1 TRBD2 CASSSQGGGRAETQYF TGCGCCAGCAGCTCCCAGGGCGGCGGGAGGGCGGAGACCCAGTACTTC
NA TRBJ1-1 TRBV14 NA CASSQDGRGAFF TGTGCCAGCAGCCAAGATGGCAGAGGAGCTTTCTTT
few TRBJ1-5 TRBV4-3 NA CASSQVQDGSNQPQHF TGCGCCAGCAGCCAAGTACAGGACGGGAGCAATCAGCCCCAGCATTTT
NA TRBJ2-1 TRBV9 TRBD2 CASASEGGWYNEQFF TGTGCCTCAGCATCAGAGGGAGGGTGGTACAATGAGCAGTTCTTC
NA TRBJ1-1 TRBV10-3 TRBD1 CAIRPTGGNAEAFF TGTGCCATCAGGCCCACAGGGGGCAACGCTGAAGCTTTCTTT
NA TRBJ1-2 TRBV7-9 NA CASSLESRGYGYTF TGTGCCAGCAGCTTAGAGTCTAGGGGGTACGGCTACACCTTC
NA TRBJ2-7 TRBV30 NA CARGSESEQYF TGTGCCAGGGGGTCGGAGAGCGAGCAGTACTTC
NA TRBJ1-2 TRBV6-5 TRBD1 CASSLQGNYGYTF TGTGCCAGCAGTTTACAGGGGAACTATGGCTACACCTTC
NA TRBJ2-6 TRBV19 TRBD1 CASSLLTTGWAGANVLTF TGTGCCAGTAGTCTCCTTACGACAGGGTGGGCTGGGGCCAACGTCCTGACTTTC
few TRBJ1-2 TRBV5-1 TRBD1 CASSLGQVDYGYTF TGCGCCAGCAGCCTGGGACAGGTAGACTATGGCTACACCTTC
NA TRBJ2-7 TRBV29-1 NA CSVEGREVPYEQYF TGCAGCGTTGAGGGCAGGGAAGTCCCCTACGAGCAGTACTTC
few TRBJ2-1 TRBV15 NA CATSRDTGSNEQFF TGTGCCACCAGCAGAGATACTGGGAGCAATGAGCAGTTCTTC
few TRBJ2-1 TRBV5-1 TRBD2 CASSLGLAGMREQFF TGCGCCAGCAGCCTAGGACTAGCGGGAATGCGGGAGCAGTTCTTC
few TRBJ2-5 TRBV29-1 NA CSLSSGGRHQETQYF TGCAGTCTAAGCTCAGGCGGGCGTCACCAAGAGACCCAGTACTTC
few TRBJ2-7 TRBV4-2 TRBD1 CASSQDQDSGQAYEQYF TGTGCCAGCAGCCAAGACCAAGATTCGGGACAGGCCTACGAGCAGTACTTC
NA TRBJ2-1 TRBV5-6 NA CASSSGNLKEQFF TGTGCCAGCAGCTCCGGGAACTTGAAGGAGCAGTTCTTC
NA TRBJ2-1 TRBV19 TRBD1 CASSMAVGTGNEQFF TGTGCCAGTAGTATGGCGGTGGGGACAGGGAATGAGCAGTTCTTC
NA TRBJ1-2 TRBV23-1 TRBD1 CASSLGQDTLTNGYTF TGCGCCAGCAGTCTTGGACAGGACACCTTAACGAATGGCTACACCTTC
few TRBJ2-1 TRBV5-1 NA CASSFYEGSNEQFF TGCGCCAGCAGCTTTTACGAGGGATCCAATGAGCAGTTCTTC
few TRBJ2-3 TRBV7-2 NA CASSLGSQGPTDTQYF TGTGCCAGCAGTCTAGGGTCGCAGGGGCCCACAGATACGCAGTATTTT
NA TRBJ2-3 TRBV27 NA CASSFGGSTDTQYF TGTGCCAGCAGTTTTGGGGGGAGCACAGATACGCAGTATTTT
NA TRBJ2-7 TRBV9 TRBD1 CASSVAPHQGAYEQYF TGTGCCAGCAGCGTAGCTCCTCATCAGGGGGCCTACGAGCAGTACTTC
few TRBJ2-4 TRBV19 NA CASSISYPDIQYF TGTGCCAGTAGTATTTCCTACCCGGACATTCAGTACTTC
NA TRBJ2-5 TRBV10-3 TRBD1 CAIEAGTGGRETQYF TGTGCCATCGAGGCGGGGACAGGGGGCCGGGAGACCCAGTACTTC
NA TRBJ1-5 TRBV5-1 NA CASSPGVLVSNQPQHF TGCGCCAGCAGCCCGGGGGTCCTAGTGAGCAATCAGCCCCAGCATTTT
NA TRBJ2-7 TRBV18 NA CASSPGSRAPGEQYF TGTGCCAGCTCCCCAGGCTCAAGGGCGCCGGGAGAGCAGTACTTC
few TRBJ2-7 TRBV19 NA CASSSVRDSEQYF TGTGCCAGTAGTTCTGTCCGCGACTCCGAGCAGTACTTC
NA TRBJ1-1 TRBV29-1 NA CSVSTANTEAFF TGCAGCGTTAGTACTGCGAACACTGAAGCTTTCTTT
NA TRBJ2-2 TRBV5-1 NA CASSASPGDTGELFF TGCGCCAGCAGCGCGTCCCCCGGGGACACCGGGGAGCTGTTTTTT
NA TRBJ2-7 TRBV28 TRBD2 CASSGGGFLSYEQYF TGTGCCAGCAGTGGGGGGGGGTTCCTCTCCTACGAGCAGTACTTC
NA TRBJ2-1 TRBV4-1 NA CASSHPPYNEQFF TGCGCCAGCAGCCATCCCCCTTACAATGAGCAGTTCTTC
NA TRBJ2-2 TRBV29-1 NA CSGGGAGGRGNTGELFF TGCAGCGGTGGGGGGGCAGGGGGCAGGGGCAACACCGGGGAGCTGTTTTTT
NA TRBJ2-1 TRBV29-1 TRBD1 CSVEDPGQGGNEQFF TGCAGCGTTGAAGACCCGGGACAGGGAGGCAATGAGCAGTTCTTC